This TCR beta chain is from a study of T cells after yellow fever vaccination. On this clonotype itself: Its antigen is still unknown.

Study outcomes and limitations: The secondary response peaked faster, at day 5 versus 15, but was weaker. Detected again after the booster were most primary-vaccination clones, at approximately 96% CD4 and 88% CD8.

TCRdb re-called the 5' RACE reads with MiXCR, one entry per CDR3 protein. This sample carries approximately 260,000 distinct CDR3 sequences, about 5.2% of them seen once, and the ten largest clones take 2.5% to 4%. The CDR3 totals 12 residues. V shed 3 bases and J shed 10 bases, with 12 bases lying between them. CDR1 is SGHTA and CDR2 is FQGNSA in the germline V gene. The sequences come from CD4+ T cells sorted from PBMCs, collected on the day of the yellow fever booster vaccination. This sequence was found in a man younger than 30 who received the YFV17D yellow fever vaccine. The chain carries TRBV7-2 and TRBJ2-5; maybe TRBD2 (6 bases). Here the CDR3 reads CASSFAGPVQYF. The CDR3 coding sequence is TGTGCCAGCAGCTTTGCGGGGCCGGTCCAGTACTTC.